The 30 T cell receptor beta chains listed next were all sequenced from one sample in a study of T cells expressing NK-cell markers. TCRdb processed the 5' RACE reads again and assigns one entry to each CDR3 protein, with no DNA. Its listing shows roughly 180,000 distinct CDR3 sequences. The sequenced material came from blood T cells: a sorted CD56 or NKG2C T cell subset, CD4+ or CD8+ T cells, or bulk PBMC T cells (not recorded which). These receptors were collected from a man aged 18-75 years in good health.

The chain links TRBV24-1 to TRBJ1-2. The germline V gene encodes CDR1 KGHDR and CDR2 SFDVKD. CDR3 length equals 15 residues. The CDR3 spells CATSDLNILTYGYTF.

CDR3 region: CASSQDRMTGADTEAFF. The V and J genes are TRBV4-1 and TRBJ1-1; the TCRdb call, TRBD1, lacks DNA for checking. The CDR3 contains 17 residues. CDR1 and CDR2 (germline): MGHRA, YSYEKL.

The J gene is TRBJ2-7, the V gene TRBV6-5; TCRdb picks TRBD2, but there is no DNA to check that call. This CDR3 is 16 amino acids long. Germline loops: CDR1 MNHEY, CDR2 SVGAGI. CDR3 in amino acids: CASSYSGGGSSYEQYF.

The gene calls are TRBV6-1 and TRBJ2-1. Germline V gene sequence: CDR1 MNHNS, CDR2 SASEGT. This CDR3 is built from 16 residues. The CDR3 loop reads CASSEAGLMEYNEQFF.

The chain combines TRBV12-3 or TRBV12-4 with TRBJ2-5; no DNA is available, so the TRBD1 call from TCRdb remains unchecked. The CDR3 is made up of 15 amino acids. The CDR3 sequence: CASSSRDRGRETQYF.

The rearrangement uses TRBV3-1 and TRBJ2-1; TCRdb calls TRBD1, which cannot be checked without DNA. This CDR3 spans 13 amino acids. Germline V gene sequence: CDR1 LGHDT, CDR2 YNNKEL (reference sequence). CDR3 sequence: CASSQSGTGEQFF.

This chain's CDR3 is CASSGGGAYEKLFF. The V gene is TRBV19, the J gene TRBJ1-4. Germline V gene sequence: CDR1 LNHDA, CDR2 SQIVND (reference sequence). This CDR3 region has 14 residues. Together with reference TRBV19 and TRBJ1-4, the CDR3 gives the full variable domain: DGGITQSPKYLFRKEGQNVTLSCEQNLNHDAMYWYRQDPGQGLRLIYYSQIVNDFQKGDIAEGYSVSREKKESFPLTVTSAQKNPTAFYLCASSGGGAYEKLFFGSGTQLSVL.

The chain couples TRBV6-1 to TRBJ2-7; TCRdb calls TRBD1, which cannot be checked without DNA. The germline V gene has CDR1 MNHNS and CDR2 SASEGT. The CDR3 has 15 residues. CDR3: CASSPLRTGLGEQYF.

This rearrangement joins TRBV14 to TRBJ2-2. Germline CDR1 is SGHDN and CDR2 is FVKESK. The CDR3 is made up of 13 amino acids. CDR3 loop: CASSNSYTGELFF.

This chain connects TRBV28 to TRBJ2-5; TCRdb outputs TRBD1, but without DNA this stays unchecked. This CDR3 has 16 residues. CDR1 is MDHEN, CDR2 SYDVKM, per germline. The CDR3 protein is CASRRPGTGSQETQYF. The full variable domain, its missing parts supplied by reference TRBV28 and TRBJ2-5, is DVKVTQSSRYLVKRTGEKVFLECVQDMDHENMFWYRQDPGLGLRLIYFSYDVKMKEKGDIPEGYSVSREKKERFSLILESASTNQTSMYLCASRRPGTGSQETQYFGPGTRLLVL.

This rearrangement joins TRBV5-1 to TRBJ2-7; TCRdb designates TRBD1, a call that cannot be tested without DNA. There are 14 residues in the CDR3. Germline loops: CDR1 SGHRS, CDR2 YFSETQ. CDR3 in amino acids: CASSLRAGTYEQYF.

This rearrangement joins TRBV11-2 to TRBJ1-1; without DNA, the TCRdb call of TRBD1 cannot be checked. CDR1 and CDR2 from the germline V gene are SGHAT and FQNNGV. This CDR3 has 17 residues. The CDR3 sequence is CASSKGQGGLEGTEAFF.

The CDR3 sequence: CASRGDRGAGELFF. The chain combines TRBV2 with TRBJ2-2; TCRdb's D gene call, TRBD1, goes unchecked for lack of DNA. Germline CDR1 SNHLY, CDR2 FYNNEI. The CDR3 length is 14 residues. Supplemented by reference TRBV2 and TRBJ2-2, the full variable domain reads EPEVTQTPSHQVTQMGQEVILRCVPISNHLYFYWYRQILGQKVEFLVSFYNNEISEKSEIFDDQFSVERPDGSNFTLKIRSTKLEDSAMYFCASRGDRGAGELFFGEGSRLTVL.

The CDR3 spells CATSDDFNTEAFF. The rearrangement joins TRBV24-1 to TRBJ1-1. Germline loops: CDR1 KGHDR, CDR2 SFDVKD. This CDR3 has 13 residues.

The chain has TRBV6-5 and TRBJ2-2; TCRdb indicates TRBD1, and absent DNA this call remains unverified. The CDR3 is 14 amino acids. Germline-derived CDR1 and CDR2 are MNHEY and SVGAGI. CDR3 protein: CASITGGDTGELFF.

The chain couples TRBV4-2 to TRBJ2-5; no DNA is available, so the TRBD1 call from TCRdb remains unchecked. The CDR3 spans 16 residues. The germline V gene has CDR1 LGHNA and CDR2 YNFKEQ. The chain's CDR3 is CASSQEGGGTQETQYF.

V and J are TRBV4-1 and TRBJ2-7. This CDR3 region has 15 residues. Germline CDR1 and CDR2: MGHRA and YSYEKL. The CDR3 is CASSQEPSYGYEQYF.

This chain links TRBV12-3 or TRBV12-4 with TRBJ2-5; TCRdb designates TRBD1, a call that cannot be tested without DNA. This CDR3 contains 19 residues. CDR3 loop: CASSLAGPSDWRGRETQYF.

CDR3: CASSARNKGHAFF. The J gene is TRBJ1-1, the V gene TRBV9; the D call from TCRdb, TRBD1, cannot be confirmed without DNA. Germline loops: CDR1 SGDLS, CDR2 YYNGEE. The CDR3 length is 13 residues.

The V call is TRBV27, the J call TRBJ1-2; TCRdb's D call of TRBD1 is untestable without DNA. CDR3 length equals 15 residues. CDR1 MNHEY and CDR2 SMNVEV come from the germline V gene (reference sequence). The CDR3 is CASSPSSGTGNGYTF.

J is TRBJ2-7 and V is TRBV10-3; the TCRdb D gene call, TRBD1, has no DNA to confirm it. The CDR3 is 13 amino acids. CDR1 is ENHRY, CDR2 SYGVKD, per germline. The CDR3 sequence is CAISGGTAYEQYF.

The J gene is TRBJ1-2, the V gene TRBV19; TCRdb's D call of TRBD1 is untestable without DNA. CDR3 length: 15 amino acids. CDR1 is LNHDA, CDR2 SQIVND, per germline (reference sequence). CDR3 sequence reads: CASSILGQGGYGYTF.

This chain connects TRBV19 to TRBJ2-2. The germline CDR1 and CDR2 sequences are LNHDA and SQIVND (reference sequence). The CDR3 extends over 18 amino acids. The CDR3: CASSIGPHSKANTGELFF.

The chain links TRBV7-8 to TRBJ1-1; TCRdb designates TRBD1, a call that cannot be tested without DNA. There are 15 residues in the CDR3. Germline CDR1 reads SGHVS; CDR2 reads FQNEAQ. CDR3 amino acids: CASSLSAGGSTEAFF.

J is TRBJ2-3 and V is TRBV20-1; there is no DNA to check the TCRdb D call of TRBD2. CDR1 and CDR2 (germline): DFQATT, SNEGSKA (reference sequence). The CDR3 is 15 residues long. The CDR3 is CSARANGGRADTQYF.

The chain couples TRBV9 to TRBJ2-5; the TCRdb D gene call, TRBD2, has no DNA to confirm it. Germline V lookup: CDR1 SGDLS, CDR2 YYNGEE. This CDR3 comprises 15 residues. CDR3 sequence reads: CASSVVGGVQETQYF.

The chain links TRBV9 to TRBJ2-5; the D gene TCRdb calls, TRBD1, cannot be checked with no DNA. This CDR3 region has 17 residues. Germline CDR1 is SGDLS and CDR2 is YYNGEE. The CDR3 loop reads CASSVDGPGMGQETQYF. Combining the CDR3 with reference TRBV9 and TRBJ2-5 gives the whole variable domain DSGVTQTPKHLITATGQRVTLRCSPRSGDLSVYWYQQSLDQGLQFLIQYYNGEERAKGNILERFSAQQFPDLHSELNLSSLELGDSALYFCASSVDGPGMGQETQYFGPGTRLLVL.

The chain links TRBV4-1 to TRBJ2-1; the TRBD2 assignment by TCRdb is unverifiable without DNA. Per germline, CDR1 MGHRA and CDR2 YSYEKL. The CDR3 has 15 residues. CDR3 sequence: CASSPRLAGDDEQFF.

The CDR3 region is CASSPPPGQGIEAFF. The chain has TRBV7-6 and TRBJ1-1; TCRdb's D call, TRBD1, is unchecked because there is no DNA. The germline CDR1 and CDR2 sequences are SGHVS and FNYEAQ. The CDR3 contains 15 residues.

The chain links TRBV11-1 to TRBJ2-1; checking the TCRdb D call of TRBD2 is not possible without DNA. This CDR3 has 18 residues. CDR1 is SGHAT, CDR2 FQDESV, per germline (reference sequence). CDR3 sequence reads: CASSPKWQTSGAYNEQFF.